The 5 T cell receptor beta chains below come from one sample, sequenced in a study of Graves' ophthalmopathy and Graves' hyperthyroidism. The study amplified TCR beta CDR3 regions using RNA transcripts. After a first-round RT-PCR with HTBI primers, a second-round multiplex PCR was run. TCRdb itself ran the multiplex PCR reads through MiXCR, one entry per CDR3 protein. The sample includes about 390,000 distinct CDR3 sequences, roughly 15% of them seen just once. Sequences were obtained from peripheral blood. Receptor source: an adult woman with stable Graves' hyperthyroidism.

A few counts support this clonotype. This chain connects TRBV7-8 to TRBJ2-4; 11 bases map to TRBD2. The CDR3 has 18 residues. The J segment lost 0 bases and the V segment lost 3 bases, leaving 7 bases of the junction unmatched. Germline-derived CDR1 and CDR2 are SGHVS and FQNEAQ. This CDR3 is CASSLPPTSGAAKNIQYF. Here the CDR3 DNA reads TGTGCCAGCAGCTTGCCCCCGACTAGCGGGGCAGCCAAAAACATTCAGTACTTC.

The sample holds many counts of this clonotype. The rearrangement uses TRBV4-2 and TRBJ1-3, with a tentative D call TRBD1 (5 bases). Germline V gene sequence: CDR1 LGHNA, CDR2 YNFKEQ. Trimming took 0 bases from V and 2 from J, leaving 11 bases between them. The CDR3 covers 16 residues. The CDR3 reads CASSQDPEGAGNTIYF. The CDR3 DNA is TGTGCCAGCAGCCAAGATCCGGAAGGGGCTGGAAACACCATATATTTT.

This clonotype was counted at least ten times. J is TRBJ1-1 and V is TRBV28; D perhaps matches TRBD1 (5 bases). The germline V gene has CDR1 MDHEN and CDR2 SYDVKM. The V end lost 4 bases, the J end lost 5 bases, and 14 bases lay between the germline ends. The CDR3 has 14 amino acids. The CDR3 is CASSSIQGWTEAFF. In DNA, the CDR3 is TGTGCCAGCAGTTCGATTCAGGGTTGGACTGAAGCTTTCTTT.

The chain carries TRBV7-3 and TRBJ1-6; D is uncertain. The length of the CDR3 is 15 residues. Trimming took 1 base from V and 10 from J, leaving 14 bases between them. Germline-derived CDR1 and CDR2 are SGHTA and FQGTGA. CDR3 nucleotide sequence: TGTGCCAGCAGCTTAATGGGCCCTTTAGCCTCACCCCTCCACTTT. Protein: CASSLMGPLASPLHF.

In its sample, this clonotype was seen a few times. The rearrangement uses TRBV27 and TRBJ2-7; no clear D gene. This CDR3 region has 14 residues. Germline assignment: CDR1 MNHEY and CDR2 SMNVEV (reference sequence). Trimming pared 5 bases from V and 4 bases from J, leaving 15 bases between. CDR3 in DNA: TGTGCCAGCAGTAACTCGGACCAATTATACGAGCAGTACTTC. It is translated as CASSNSDQLYEQYF.